A selection of T cell receptor beta chains follows, all from one sample in a study of blood T cell repertoires in COVID-19. TCRdb keeps only in-frame clones here, not all; method: immunoSEQ multiplex PCR. The profile shows roughly 200,000 clones, roughly 73% of them singletons. Sequenced sample: peripheral blood. The receptors here all came from an elderly woman with active or convalescent COVID-19. Both conserved end residues are trimmed from each CDR3. The order of the fields is D gene, J gene, V gene, CDR3 protein. A D gene is named only where the DNA matches it firmly.

>-|TRBJ1-1|TRBV19
ASKERLNTEAF
>TRBD1|TRBJ2-1|TRBV19
ASSFTGQGYNEQF
>-|TRBJ2-7|TRBV5-1
ASSRSGGPYEQY
>TRBD1|TRBJ1-1|TRBV12-3/TRBV12-4
ASRRQGSTEAF
>TRBD1|TRBJ2-2|TRBV5-4
ASSLGTGGWTGELF
>TRBD2|TRBJ2-1|TRBV9
ASSVGGGGAYSEQF
>TRBD2|TRBJ2-1|TRBV3-1/TRBV3-2
ASSRTSGGAGEQF
>-|TRBJ1-2|TRBV28
ASSIDRLNYGYT
>TRBD1|TRBJ1-2|TRBV19
ASSTWTGGDTYGYT
>-|TRBJ1-6|TRBV27
ASSFNSPNSPLH
>TRBD2|TRBJ2-1|TRBV11-2
ASSQQFSGGNEQF
>TRBD1|TRBJ2-3|TRBV5-4
ASSLRQGVAITTTDTQY
>TRBD1|TRBJ1-2|TRBV19
ASSRARTGAGYGYT
>-|TRBJ2-7|TRBV6-5
ASSYQVTGDEQY
>-|TRBJ1-2|TRBV5-1
ASSLDRATYGYT
>-|TRBJ2-6|TRBV4-2
ASSQDYSSGANVLT
>-|TRBJ2-3|TRBV5-1
ASSPQGRGDTDTQY
>-|TRBJ1-1|TRBV29-1
SAGEGNTEAF
>-|TRBJ1-2|TRBV9
ASNLGLSGGYT
>-|TRBJ2-1|TRBV19
ASRGRGTSYNEQF
>-|TRBJ1-5|TRBV4-1
ASSPLQGRGPAQPQH
>-|TRBJ1-5|TRBV5-4
ASSRGGDSNQPQH
>TRBD1|TRBJ2-1|TRBV5-4
ASSVRTGGNEQF
>TRBD2|TRBJ2-1|TRBV27
ASTLTSGGVYNEQF
>TRBD1|TRBJ1-5|TRBV6-2/TRBV6-3
ASSYGNRGNNQPQH
>-|TRBJ2-7|TRBV5-4
ASSFNSYEQY
>-|TRBJ1-1|TRBV6-1
ASSESVNTEAF
>-|TRBJ1-2|TRBV7-9
ASSLGAYGYT
>TRBD1|TRBJ1-5|TRBV19
ASSHQGAGNQPQH
>-|TRBJ1-2|TRBV6-1
ASSESGGPLFYGYT
>-|TRBJ1-4|TRBV24-1
ATSDGQGFATNEKLF
>-|TRBJ2-7|TRBV13
ASSLFFAGHEQY
>-|TRBJ1-2|TRBV6-5
ASSYGGGDGYT
>TRBD2|TRBJ2-1|TRBV11-2
ASSSTGRGIDEQF
>TRBD1|TRBJ2-7|TRBV4-2
ASSLNRGRQSYEQY
>TRBD1|TRBJ2-7|TRBV5-8
ASTNRGRWQY
>-|TRBJ2-7|TRBV11-3
ASSFPDIAYEQY
>TRBD1|TRBJ2-3|TRBV7-2
ASSLTGGTDTQY
>-|TRBJ1-3|TRBV28
ASSLWTASNSGNTIY
>TRBD1|TRBJ2-7|TRBV11-2
ASRRTGRRYEQY
>TRBD1|TRBJ1-6|TRBV3-1/TRBV3-2
ASSPDRGPENSPLH